This TCR beta chain came from a study of OX40 agonist ivuxolimab in advanced cancers. Study findings and constraints: The study observed clonal expansion of CD4+ and CD8+ blood T cells by week 6 at 0.1 to 3.0 mg/kg.

The ends lost 2 bases at V and 3 bases at J; junction bases unmatched: 7. The CDR3 sequence is 16 residues long. Germline V gene sequence: CDR1 SGHVS, CDR2 FNYEAQ. As regards this clone: Its specificity is unknown.

Clones were sequenced by immunoSEQ multiplex PCR, and TCRdb holds only the in-frame ones, with some missing. Among 9,500 to 12,000 clones listed, 77% were seen once. The TCR sequence derives from an adult with an advanced solid tumor such as melanoma, head and neck, liver or kidney cancer. V is TRBV7-6 and J is TRBJ2-7, with TRBD1 matching 10 bases. Sequenced material: CD4+ or CD8+ T cells sorted from blood, taken in a trial of the OX40 agonist ivuxolimab. CDR3 coding DNA: TGTGCCAGCAGCTTATGGAGTGGGACAGGGGACTACGAGCAGTACTTC. This translates into CASSLWSGTGDYEQYF.